The clone carrying this T cell receptor (beta chain) was detected only a few times. Its antigen remains unidentified. The presence of a unique molecular identifier marked each TCR cDNA molecule. TCRdb itself ran the 5' RACE reads through MiXCR, one entry per CDR3 protein. The sample gives about 90,000 distinct CDR3 sequences, approximately 8.9% of which show up once; 6.9% is in the top ten. These data are taken from a study of spatial heterogeneity in lung cancer. Study information: An average of more than ten raw reads was observed per unique TCR and UMI combination. Findings and limits, study-wide: At resection, ubiquitous expanded tumor TCRs appeared in blood more than at follow-up.

Time point indicated: sample taken at primary tumor resection. Unsorted samples of tumor, nontumor lung or frozen PBMC had their whole RNA sequenced. Donation came from around 77 patients with untreated early-stage non-small cell lung cancer. The V gene's germline CDR1 is SGHRS and CDR2 YFSETQ. Trimming removed 0 bases from V and 4 bases from J, with 7 bases in between. This CDR3 comprises 13 residues. This clonotype was sampled from a male donor with early-stage non-small cell lung cancer. The chain carries TRBV5-1 and TRBJ1-2; D unclear. The source material was PBMCs, sampled at surgery. For the CDR3, the DNA is TGCGCCAGCAGCTTGGGTATGTCCTATGGCTACACCTTC. Translation: CASSLGMSYGYTF.